Below, 32 T cell receptor beta chains from the same sample are listed, as sequenced in a study of shared clonotypes between healthy human individuals. The protocol was immunoSEQ multiplex PCR, while the TCRdb copy is restricted to in-frame clones and leaves out a portion. The sample has 950,000 to 1,300,000 clones; more than 65% are singletons. The sequencing sample was made of memory CD4+ T cells sorted from blood. Specified subset: CD45RA-negative fraction. The receptors come from a young man in good health.

The CDR3 nucleotides read TGTGCCAGCAGCCGGGCCTTTAACACTGAAGCTTTCTTT. Protein sequence: CASSRAFNTEAFF. The rearrangement joins TRBV6-1 to TRBJ1-1, with D uncertain. This CDR3 contains 13 residues. CDR1 MNHNS and CDR2 SASEGT come from the germline V gene. Deletions cut 6 bases from V and 2 bases from J, with 10 bases between.

V is TRBV19 and J is TRBJ1-2, with D possibly TRBD1 on 5 matching bases. The V gene's germline CDR1 is LNHDA and CDR2 SQIVND (reference sequence). The CDR3 covers 17 residues. The V gene lost 5 bases and the J gene lost 2 bases, with 21 bases spanning the gap. CDR3 protein: CASSLVGSGPGNYGYTF. CDR3 nucleotide sequence: TGTGCCAGTAGTCTCGTCGGGTCGGGGCCAGGGAACTATGGCTACACCTTC.

This clone was counted at least ten times. The chain joins TRBV4-1 to TRBJ2-2, with 9 bases identical to TRBD2. V lost 1 base and J lost 7; bases outside the gene matches: 4. In germline, CDR1 is MGHRA, CDR2 YSYEKL. There are 15 residues in the CDR3. CDR3 residues: CASSQAPTSGGELFF. CDR3 in DNA: TGCGCCAGCAGCCAAGCCCCGACTAGCGGCGGGGAGCTGTTTTTT.

V gene TRBV7-2 combines with J gene TRBJ1-1; D is unresolved. Germline CDR1 reads SGHTA; CDR2 reads FQGNSA. V lost 4 bases, J lost 1 base, and 7 bases lay in between. The CDR3 is made up of 13 amino acids. The CDR3 region is CASSSIRNTEAFF. CDR3 coding DNA: TGTGCCAGCAGCTCTATACGGAACACTGAAGCTTTCTTT.

This clone turned up a few times. CDR3 protein: CASSFTSGMVEQFF. The DNA for the CDR3 is TGTGCCAGCAGCTTCACTAGCGGGATGGTTGAGCAGTTCTTC. The rearrangement links TRBV7-2 to TRBJ2-1; 10 bases agree with TRBD2. The trim removed 3 bases at V and 9 bases at J, leaving 5 bases unmatched. The CDR3 sequence is 14 residues long. Germline-derived CDR1 and CDR2 are SGHTA and FQGNSA.

This chain joins TRBV6-1 and TRBJ2-3; D call uncertain. CDR1 is MNHNS and CDR2 is SASEGT in the germline V gene. There are 14 residues in the CDR3. V lost 7 bases and J 1 base, leaving 12 bases between the germline ends. This CDR3 is CASKKEFRTDTQYF. CDR3 bases: TGTGCCAGCAAAAAGGAGTTTCGCACAGATACGCAGTATTTT.

The V call is TRBV28, the J call TRBJ2-7; weak D call: TRBD1 (6 bases). The CDR3 is 13 residues long. Trimming removed 5 bases at V and 0 bases at J, with 8 bases between. Per germline, CDR1 MDHEN and CDR2 SYDVKM. CDR3 sequence: CASSTGPSYEQYF. The CDR3 DNA is TGTGCCAGCAGTACAGGGCCCTCCTACGAGCAGTACTTC.

J is TRBJ2-5 and V is TRBV10-3; tentatively, D is TRBD1 (5 bases). Germline CDR1 reads ENHRY; CDR2 reads SYGVKD. Trimming shortened V by 10 bases and J by 1 base, and 13 bases separated the two germline ends. The CDR3 runs to 13 residues. The CDR3 loop reads CASQTQAQETQYF. In nucleotides, the CDR3 is TGTGCCAGCCAGACACAGGCCCAAGAGACCCAGTACTTC.

This chain joins TRBV28 and TRBJ1-5; D unresolved. The CDR3 consists of 15 residues. CDR1 and CDR2 from the germline V gene are MDHEN and SYDVKM. Trimming stripped 1 base from V and 3 bases from J, with 10 bases between. In DNA, the CDR3 is TGTGCCAGCAGTTTATTGGAGGGAACCAATCAGCCCCAGCATTTT. This translates into CASSLLEGTNQPQHF.

This clone was detected only once. The rearrangement uses TRBV10-3 and TRBJ2-3, with D maybe TRBD2 (7 bases). The CDR3 runs 16 residues. Germline CDR1 reads ENHRY; CDR2 reads SYGVKD. V dropped 2 bases and J dropped 4 bases, with 16 bases sitting between them. CDR3 sequence: CAISERGDYFSDTQYF. In nucleotides, the CDR3 is TGTGCCATCAGTGAGAGGGGGGACTATTTTTCAGATACGCAGTATTTT.

This clone has a handful of counts. The DNA for the CDR3 is TGTGCCAGCAGTTTCGCAGGGAACTATGGCTACACCTTC. Amino acids: CASSFAGNYGYTF. The chain links TRBV28 to TRBJ1-2; tentative D call: TRBD1 (5 bases). The CDR3 runs 13 residues. Germline values: CDR1 MDHEN, CDR2 SYDVKM. The V end was cut by 3 bases, the J end by 2 bases, with 7 bases between.

This chain links TRBV10-1 with TRBJ2-1; TRBD2 agrees at 7 bases. Looked up from germline, CDR1 is WNHNN and CDR2 is SYGVQD (reference sequence). J lost 7 bases, V lost 0 bases, and 3 bases had no gene match. The CDR3 is 14 residues long. CDR3 sequence: CASSESFGRNEQFF. CDR3 coding DNA: TGCGCCAGCAGTGAGTCCTTCGGGAGGAATGAGCAGTTCTTC.

This sequence joins TRBV7-2 and TRBJ2-2, with 8 bases fitting TRBD1. CDR3 length equals 14 residues. Germline CDR1 and CDR2: SGHTA and FQGNSA. Trimming at V came to 10 bases and at J to 1 base, leaving 5 bases not matched to a gene. This CDR3 is CATRTGLNTGELFF. CDR3 bases: TGTGCCACCCGGACAGGGTTGAACACCGGGGAGCTGTTTTTT. The entire variable domain, with the rest obtained from reference TRBV7-2 and TRBJ2-2, is as follows: GAGVSQSPSNKVTEKGKDVELRCDPISGHTALYWYRQSLGQGLEFLIYFQGNSAPDKSGLPSDRFSAERTGGSVSTLTIQRTQQEDSAVYLCATRTGLNTGELFFGEGSRLTVL.

Worth noting for this clone: Germline and junction disagree at one end, which may indicate a read error. The V and J genes are TRBV2 and TRBJ2-2; D unclear. CDR1 and CDR2 from the germline V gene are SNHLY and FYNNEI. The CDR3 length is 15 residues. CDR3 amino acids: CAGSVASTNTGELFF. The CDR3 DNA is TGTGCCGGCAGTGTTGCGTCGACGAACACCGGGGAGCTGTTTTTT.

The V and J genes are TRBV6-5 and TRBJ1-2; D call uncertain. CDR1 and CDR2 (germline): MNHEY, SVGAGI. The CDR3 is made up of 11 amino acids. V gave up 6 bases and J gave up 7 bases, with 9 bases separating them. The CDR3 loop is CASSSNFGYTF. CDR3 nucleotide sequence: TGTGCCAGCAGCTCAAATTTTGGCTACACCTTC.

The CDR3 here is CASSPGVVGIYEQYF. CDR3 nucleotides: TGTGCCAGCTCACCAGGGGTAGTAGGGATCTACGAGCAGTACTTC. This chain links TRBV18 with TRBJ2-7; D is unresolved. CDR3 length: 15 residues. Between the trimmed V and J ends, which lost 2 bases and 3 bases, there was a span of 14 bases. CDR1 and CDR2 (germline): KGHSH, LQKENI.

V gene TRBV5-6 combines with J gene TRBJ2-7, with 13 bases aligning to TRBD2. Germline CDR1 and CDR2: SGHDT and YYEEEE. This CDR3 spans 16 amino acids. The ends lost 4 bases at V and 0 bases at J; junction bases unmatched: 4. DNA for the CDR3: TGTGCCAGCAGCACTAGCGGGAGGGCCTTCTCCTACGAGCAGTACTTC. Its protein product is CASSTSGRAFSYEQYF.

This chain joins TRBV20-1 and TRBJ2-1; D is undetermined. Germline assignment: CDR1 DFQATT and CDR2 SNEGSKA (reference sequence). The V and J ends lost 1 base and 8 bases respectively, with 6 bases between them. This CDR3 contains 11 residues. CDR3 in amino acids: CSARVRDEQFF. The CDR3 region has the DNA TGCAGTGCTAGAGTCCGGGATGAGCAGTTCTTC.

The chain carries TRBV11-3 and TRBJ2-1, with 7 bases lining up with TRBD2. This CDR3 is built from 18 residues. Germline V gene lookup returns CDR1 SGHNT and CDR2 YENEEA. The junction had 9 bases not matched to a gene; V was cut back by 1 base and J by 0 bases. CDR3 sequence reads: CASSLGNSGHTSYNEQFF. The CDR3 DNA sequence: TGTGCCAGCAGCTTAGGTAATAGCGGGCATACCTCCTACAATGAGCAGTTCTTC.

V is TRBV5-1 and J is TRBJ2-7, with 8 positions matching TRBD2. V dropped 0 bases and J dropped 6; count of bases not matched to a gene: 8. The CDR3 contains 15 residues. Germline V gene data show CDR1 as SGHRS and CDR2 as YFSETQ. CDR3 nucleotides: TGCGCCAGCAGCTTGGTGGGACTAGTTGCCTTCGAGCAGTACTTC. It codes for CASSLVGLVAFEQYF.

CDR3 bases: TGTGCCAGTACCCTAAGGACAGCGAGTACTGAAGCTTTCTTT. As protein: CASTLRTASTEAFF. This sequence joins TRBV19 and TRBJ1-1; weak D call: TRBD1 (6 bases). This CDR3 comprises 14 residues. Germline CDR1 and CDR2: LNHDA and SQIVND (reference sequence). V was cut by 7 bases and J by 5 bases, with 17 bases left in between. The complete variable domain, with remaining parts taken from reference TRBV19 and TRBJ1-1, reads DGGITQSPKYLFRKEGQNVTLSCEQNLNHDAMYWYRQDPGQGLRLIYYSQIVNDFQKGDIAEGYSVSREKKESFPLTVTSAQKNPTAFYLCASTLRTASTEAFFGQGTRLTVV.

DNA of the CDR3: TGTGCCAGCAGTGAAGTGAGAGGGACACCCTACGAGCAGTACTTC. Its protein is CASSEVRGTPYEQYF. V gene TRBV2 combines with J gene TRBJ2-7, with a possible D match to TRBD1 (6 bases). The V gene's germline CDR1 is SNHLY and CDR2 FYNNEI. The CDR3 extends over 15 amino acids. Trimming took off 1 base at V and 2 bases at J, with 12 bases between the two ends.

This clone came up once. The chain employs TRBV4-2 and TRBJ2-5; 7 nucleotides line up with TRBD1. The ends lost 0 bases at V and 7 bases at J; junction bases unmatched: 5. CDR3 size: 14 residues. CDR1 and CDR2 from the germline V gene are LGHNA and YNFKEQ. The CDR3 DNA follows: TGTGCCAGCAGCCAAGATCTAGGGGGCGTGACCCAGTACTTC. Translation gives CASSQDLGGVTQYF.

The CDR3 loop reads CASSLFPAEQYF. In DNA form, the CDR3 reads TGTGCCAGCAGCTTATTCCCAGCCGAGCAGTACTTC. The rearrangement links TRBV11-2 to TRBJ2-7; D unclear. This CDR3 is built from 12 residues. Trimming pared 2 bases from V and 6 bases from J, leaving 8 bases between. Germline assignment: CDR1 SGHAT and CDR2 FQNNGV. Looking up the rest from reference TRBV11-2 and TRBJ2-7 gives the full variable domain: EAGVAQSPRYKIIEKRQSVAFWCNPISGHATLYWYQQILGQGPKLLIQFQNNGVVDDSQLPKDRFSAERLKGVDSTLKIQPAKLEDSAVYLCASSLFPAEQYFGPGTRLTVT.

This clone is a singleton in its sample. This sequence joins TRBV11-2 and TRBJ2-3; no definite D call. CDR3 length: 13 residues. CDR1 is SGHAT, CDR2 FQNNGV, per germline. Trimming pared 3 bases from V and 0 bases from J, leaving 4 bases between. The CDR3, as DNA: TGTGCCAGCAGCTTTTCTAGCACAGATACGCAGTATTTT. Residues: CASSFSSTDTQYF.

This clone was observed a single time. The chain is built from TRBV7-6 and TRBJ2-7; D remains ambiguous. The CDR3 loop spans 13 amino acids. V gave up 0 bases and J gave up 4 bases, with 7 bases separating them. Germline V lookup: CDR1 SGHVS, CDR2 FNYEAQ. CDR3 sequence reads: CASSLATGYEQYF. DNA of the CDR3: TGTGCCAGCAGCTTAGCCACTGGGTACGAGCAGTACTTC.

V gene TRBV6-6 combines with J gene TRBJ1-2; 8 bases fit TRBD1. With V trimmed by 2 bases and J by 3 bases, 8 bases remained unmatched. The CDR3 totals 16 residues. The V gene's germline CDR1 is MNHNY and CDR2 SVGAGI (reference sequence). CDR3 in amino acids: CASSYPQGALDYGYTF. The DNA for the CDR3 is TGTGCCAGCAGTTACCCCCAGGGGGCGCTAGACTATGGCTACACCTTC.

The genes are TRBV15 and TRBJ1-1; unclear D gene. V was cut by 4 bases and J by 4 bases, with 13 bases left in between. Per the germline V gene, CDR1 is LNHNV and CDR2 is YYDKDF (reference sequence). The CDR3 runs 14 residues. The chain's CDR3 is CATSKPQAPTEAFF. CDR3 coding DNA: TGTGCCACCAGCAAGCCTCAGGCCCCCACTGAAGCTTTCTTT.

The rearrangement links TRBV4-2 to TRBJ2-1, with 9 bases that match TRBD2. This CDR3 spans 14 amino acids. Looked up from germline, CDR1 is LGHNA and CDR2 is YNFKEQ. After removal of 3 bases from V and 7 bases from J, the junction contained 4 bases not matched to a gene. The CDR3, as DNA: TGTGCCAGCAGCCAGGGACTAGCATGGAATGAGCAGTTCTTC. Its protein product is CASSQGLAWNEQFF.

The chain joins TRBV7-3 to TRBJ1-6; TRBD1 aligns across 9 bases. This CDR3 comprises 16 residues. V lost 2 bases, J lost 8 bases, and 7 bases stayed unmatched. CDR1 and CDR2 (germline): SGHTA, FQGTGA. In DNA, the CDR3 is TGTGCCAGCAGCTTAGGGGGACAGGGTCCCCATTCACCCCTCCACTTT. Amino acids: CASSLGGQGPHSPLHF.

The chain combines TRBV28 with TRBJ2-7; D is perhaps TRBD2 (5 bases). This CDR3 region has 17 residues. Trimming removed 5 bases from V and 2 bases from J, with 22 bases in between. Per the germline V gene, CDR1 is MDHEN and CDR2 is SYDVKM. In DNA form, the CDR3 reads TGTGCCAGCAGTCAAACCCCCCCCCGGGGAATTCCCTACGAGCAGTACTTC. This translates into CASSQTPPRGIPYEQYF.

This clone has a single count. This sample also contains other DNA sequences that code for the same CDR3. The chain joins TRBV5-1 to TRBJ1-1; D gene unclear. This CDR3 is 14 amino acids long. Per the germline V gene, CDR1 is SGHRS and CDR2 is YFSETQ. Trimming pared 4 bases from V and 1 base from J, leaving 11 bases between. Here the CDR3 reads CASSPSTGNTEAFF. CDR3 nucleotides: TGCGCCAGCAGCCCTTCGACGGGGAACACTGAAGCTTTCTTT. The full variable domain, rest sourced from reference TRBV5-1 and TRBJ1-1, is KAGVTQTPRYLIKTRGQQVTLSCSPISGHRSVSWYQQTPGQGLQFLFEYFSETQRNKGNFPGRFSGRQFSNSRSEMNVSTLELGDSALYLCASSPSTGNTEAFFGQGTRLTVV.